These 28 T cell receptor beta chains originate from one sample sequenced in a study of molecular identifiers for immune sequencing clone quantification. TCRdb reprocessed the PCR reads with MiXCR, giving one entry per CDR3 protein. The repertoire holds about 510,000 distinct CDR3 sequences, with about 20% as singletons. The specimen sequenced was naive CD8+ T cells from blood, with Jurkat cell RNA spiked in. The subset is: FACS-sorted CD8+CD4-CCR7+CD45RA+ naive T cells. Receptor source: a human donor in good health. Some libraries in this study had Jurkat cell RNA spiked in.

This clonotype has a handful of counts. The V and J genes are TRBV6-1 and TRBJ2-2; possibly TRBD1 for D (5 bases). The ends were cut back, 9 bases at V and 0 bases at J, with 11 bases in the middle. Germline CDR1 MNHNS, CDR2 SASEGT. This CDR3 has 14 amino acids. The CDR3 DNA follows: TGTGCCAGTGCTACAGGCCCGAACACCGGGGAGCTGTTTTTT. It is translated as CASATGPNTGELFF.

The sample holds a few counts of this clonotype. The V call is TRBV7-9, the J call TRBJ2-7; D uncertain. The CDR3 sequence is 12 residues long. Trimming removed 6 bases from V and 7 bases from J, with 13 bases in between. Per germline, CDR1 SEHNR and CDR2 FQNEAQ (reference sequence). This CDR3 is CASSPKTGEQYF. CDR3 coding DNA: TGTGCCAGCAGTCCTAAAACTGGTGAGCAGTACTTC. The full variable domain, completed using reference TRBV7-9 and TRBJ2-7, is DTGVSQNPRHKITKRGQNVTFRCDPISEHNRLYWYRQTLGQGPEFLTYFQNEAQLEKSRLLSDRFSAERPKGSFSTLEIQRTEQGDSAMYLCASSPKTGEQYFGPGTRLTVT.

The J gene is TRBJ2-5, the V gene TRBV20-1; tentatively, D is TRBD1 (6 bases). Between the trimmed V and J ends, which lost 6 bases and 4 bases, there was a span of 18 bases. Germline V gene lookup returns CDR1 DFQATT and CDR2 SNEGSKA (reference sequence). The CDR3 spans 14 residues. This chain's CDR3 is CSADGTSSVETQYF. The CDR3 DNA is TGCAGTGCCGACGGGACAAGTTCAGTAGAGACCCAGTACTTC.

The chain links TRBV13 to TRBJ1-1, with D possibly being TRBD1 (6 bases). The germline V gene has CDR1 PRHDT and CDR2 FYEKMQ (reference sequence). With 5 bases removed from V and 9 bases from J, the gap between germline ends came to 19 bases. The CDR3 is made up of 14 amino acids. The chain's CDR3 is CASSARTAGFQAFF. The CDR3 DNA follows: TGTGCCAGCAGCGCCAGGACAGCAGGATTCCAAGCTTTCTTT.

In the case of this clonotype: A much larger clone lies one base from this, so it may be a read error. The rearrangement joins TRBV6-5 to TRBJ2-3; TRBD2 matches at 9 bases. CDR1 and CDR2 from the germline V gene are MNHEY and SVGAGI. The CDR3 consists of 16 residues. With V trimmed by 1 base and J by 8 bases, 10 bases remained unmatched. Here the CDR3 DNA reads TGTGCCAGCAGTTACTTGGCGGGGGGGCGGGCAGGTACGCAGTATTTT. It encodes CASSYLAGGRAGTQYF.

This clonotype was counted a single time. A much larger clone lies a single base off, so this may be a read error. J is TRBJ2-1 and V is TRBV6-5; D is ambiguous. Germline-derived CDR1 and CDR2 are MNHEY and SVGAGI. The V end was cut by 6 bases, the J end by 9 bases, with 18 bases between. The CDR3 consists of 14 residues. CDR3 residues: CASRRVPLTSEQFF. In DNA, the CDR3 is TGTGCCAGCAGACGGGTCCCTCTGACGAGTGAGCAGTTCTTC.

This clonotype was seen at least ten times. The chain employs TRBV5-6 and TRBJ2-7; a weak D match, TRBD2 (5 bases). Germline V CDR1 and CDR2: SGHDT, YYEEEE. The CDR3 consists of 14 residues. Between the trimmed V and J ends, which lost 4 bases and 0 bases, there was a span of 11 bases. The CDR3 loop is CASSHRTSSYEQYF. The CDR3, as DNA: TGTGCCAGCAGCCACCGTACTAGCTCCTACGAGCAGTACTTC.

On this clonotype: Just one base apart from a much larger clone, this may be a read error. The rearrangement uses TRBV20-1 and TRBJ2-7, with D maybe TRBD2 (6 bases). The CDR3 has 13 residues. The germline CDR1 and CDR2 sequences are DFQATT and SNEGSKA (reference sequence). Trimming cost V 5 bases and J 3 bases, with 14 bases left between them. The CDR3 coding sequence is TGCAGTGCTCTGGGACTTGGCGTCTACGAGCAGTACTTC. Translated, it gives CSALGLGVYEQYF.

This clonotype turned up a few times. The chain couples TRBV9 to TRBJ2-3, with 7 bases fitting TRBD2. This CDR3 is built from 15 residues. V shed 0 bases and J 2 bases; nucleotides not matched to a gene: 3. Germline CDR1 SGDLS, CDR2 YYNGEE. The CDR3 nucleotides are TGTGCCAGCAGCGTAGTTGCGGGAGTCACAGATACGCAGTATTTT. It is translated as CASSVVAGVTDTQYF.

The sample holds a few counts of this clonotype. V and J are TRBV2 and TRBJ2-1; the match to TRBD1 covers 7 bases. Per germline, CDR1 SNHLY and CDR2 FYNNEI. V trimming: 3 bases; J trimming: 5 bases; junction bases outside the gene matches: 10. CDR3 length equals 16 residues. The chain's CDR3 is CASSEGRTGVDNEQFF. For the CDR3, the DNA is TGTGCCAGCAGTGAGGGCCGCACAGGGGTGGACAATGAGCAGTTCTTC. Drawing the rest from reference TRBV2 and TRBJ2-1, the complete variable domain is EPEVTQTPSHQVTQMGQEVILRCVPISNHLYFYWYRQILGQKVEFLVSFYNNEISEKSEIFDDQFSVERPDGSNFTLKIRSTKLEDSAMYFCASSEGRTGVDNEQFFGPGTRLTVL.

Ten or more counts support this clonotype. CDR3 region: CASSQDGTGSISGNTIYF. For the CDR3, the DNA is TGCGCCAGCAGCCAAGACGGGACAGGTTCCATCTCTGGAAACACCATATATTTT. The rearrangement links TRBV4-1 to TRBJ1-3; 8 bases line up with TRBD1. With V trimmed by 0 bases and J by 0 bases, 7 bases remained unmatched. CDR3 size: 18 residues. Germline CDR1 and CDR2: MGHRA and YSYEKL.

The rearrangement joins TRBV12-3 or TRBV12-4 to TRBJ2-1; TRBD2 matches 8 bases. The V segment lost 6 bases and the J segment 3 bases; nucleotides outside the gene matches: 4. The CDR3 runs to 14 residues. CDR3 amino acids: CASSRGTSYNEQFF. The CDR3 DNA follows: TGTGCCAGCAGCAGAGGGACTAGCTACAATGAGCAGTTCTTC.

This clonotype has ten or more counts. The rearrangement links TRBV6-2 or TRBV6-3 to TRBJ1-1; D not resolved. From germline, CDR1 is MNHEY and CDR2 SVGEGT. The CDR3 totals 16 residues. The V end lost 6 bases, the J end lost 1 base, and 18 bases lay between the germline ends. The CDR3 region is CASRTDGISGNTEAFF. The CDR3 DNA reads TGTGCCAGCAGAACGGACGGTATATCCGGGAACACTGAAGCTTTCTTT.

This clonotype came up many times. The V gene is TRBV5-4, the J gene TRBJ2-7; 7 bases align to TRBD2. The CDR3 is 14 amino acids. Germline V CDR1 and CDR2: SGHNT, YYREEE (reference sequence). The junction had 9 bases not matched to a gene; V was cut back by 3 bases and J by 6 bases. CDR3 loop: CASSSGRDYGEQYF. CDR3 coding DNA: TGTGCCAGCAGCTCGGGCCGGGACTACGGCGAGCAGTACTTC.

This clonotype occurred once. The chain employs TRBV29-1 and TRBJ1-2; D is perhaps TRBD1 (5 bases). The CDR3 sequence is 9 residues long. Germline assignment: CDR1 SQVTM and CDR2 ANQGSEA. Trimming removed 6 bases from V and 10 bases from J, with 9 bases in between. CDR3: CSVPGPYTF. The CDR3 DNA follows: TGCAGCGTACCAGGGCCCTACACCTTC.

This chain connects TRBV30 to TRBJ1-1, with D perhaps matching TRBD1 (6 bases). Trimming cost V 0 bases and J 11 bases, with 22 bases left between them. This CDR3 spans 15 amino acids. Germline loops: CDR1 GTSNPN, CDR2 SVGIG (reference sequence). The CDR3 here is CAWSVKVGRGRMAFF. In DNA form, the CDR3 reads TGTGCCTGGAGTGTAAAGGTGGGCAGGGGTAGGATGGCTTTCTTT.

On this clonotype: A much bigger clone sits one base away, suggesting this may be a read error. The chain uses TRBV3-1 and TRBJ1-5, with a possible D match to TRBD1 (6 bases). CDR3 size: 14 residues. V lost 4 bases and J lost 4, with 11 bases in between. Germline-derived CDR1 and CDR2 are LGHDT and YNNKEL (reference sequence). Here the CDR3 reads CASSRTESNQPQHF. The CDR3 DNA follows: TGTGCCAGCAGCCGGACAGAGTCTAATCAGCCCCAGCATTTT.

This clonotype was counted only a few times. This chain links TRBV30 with TRBJ2-1; D remains unclear. The CDR3 has 13 residues. V dropped 4 bases and J dropped 0 bases, with 7 bases sitting between them. Germline V CDR1 and CDR2: GTSNPN, SVGIG (reference sequence). CDR3 sequence reads: CAWNPHSYNEQFF. The CDR3 DNA reads as TGTGCCTGGAATCCCCACTCCTACAATGAGCAGTTCTTC.

V and J are TRBV4-1 and TRBJ2-7; tentative D call: TRBD1 (6 bases). Trimming shortened V by 1 base and J by 5 bases, and 12 bases separated the two germline ends. CDR3 size: 14 residues. Per the germline V gene, CDR1 is MGHRA and CDR2 is YSYEKL. The CDR3 DNA reads as TGCGCCAGCAGCCAAGGTCCAGGGGCCCACGAGCAGTACTTC. Amino acids: CASSQGPGAHEQYF.

The sample holds many counts of this clonotype. V is TRBV7-9 and J is TRBJ1-1; D not certain. The germline gives CDR1 SEHNR, CDR2 FQNEAQ (reference sequence). The CDR3 is 15 amino acids. V lost 0 bases to trimming and J lost 7 bases, with 15 bases between them. CDR3 in DNA: TGTGCCAGCAGCTTAGCCCCTACAGTCCCCTTTGAAGCTTTCTTT. Its protein product is CASSLAPTVPFEAFF.

This chain links TRBV7-9 with TRBJ2-1, with 7 bases lining up with TRBD1. CDR3 length: 14 residues. Germline loops: CDR1 SEHNR, CDR2 FQNEAQ (reference sequence). The V and J ends lost 5 bases and 7 bases, in that order; junction bases with no gene match: 8. CDR3: CASSPPDRANEQFF. The CDR3 DNA reads TGTGCCAGCAGCCCCCCCGACAGGGCGAATGAGCAGTTCTTC.

This clonotype was recorded at least ten times. The genes are TRBV28 and TRBJ2-7; TRBD2 matches at 10 bases. Unmatched junction bases numbered 6, after V lost 4 bases and J lost 6 bases. The CDR3 spans 14 residues. CDR1 and CDR2 (germline): MDHEN, SYDVKM. CDR3 in amino acids: CASSSSGRPVEQYF. In nucleotides, the CDR3 is TGTGCCAGCAGTTCTAGCGGGAGACCGGTCGAGCAGTACTTC.

Ten or more counts support this clonotype. The V call is TRBV6-5, the J call TRBJ2-5; TRBD2 might be the D (5 bases). The V gene's germline CDR1 is MNHEY and CDR2 SVGAGI. The CDR3 totals 11 residues. Trimming removed 9 bases at V and 5 bases at J, with 10 bases between. The CDR3 DNA reads TGTGCCAGTTACGGGGTGGAGACCCAGTACTTC. Translation: CASYGVETQYF.

This clonotype came up many times. The chain has TRBV28 and TRBJ2-7; possible D gene TRBD1, 5 bases. The CDR3 is made up of 13 amino acids. Germline V gene data show CDR1 as MDHEN and CDR2 as SYDVKM. Trimming left V 7 bases short and J 2 bases short, with 12 bases between. In nucleotides, the CDR3 is TGTGCCAGCAACGTAGGCAGGGCCTACGAGCAGTACTTC. It encodes CASNVGRAYEQYF. The variable domain in full, completed from reference TRBV28 and TRBJ2-7, reads DVKVTQSSRYLVKRTGEKVFLECVQDMDHENMFWYRQDPGLGLRLIYFSYDVKMKEKGDIPEGYSVSREKKERFSLILESASTNQTSMYLCASNVGRAYEQYFGPGTRLTVT.

The V gene is TRBV9, the J gene TRBJ2-1, with 7 nucleotides matching TRBD1. The V segment lost 2 bases and the J segment 4 bases; nucleotides outside the gene matches: 3. CDR3 length: 14 residues. Germline-derived CDR1 and CDR2 are SGDLS and YYNGEE. The CDR3 here is CASSVGQTYNEQFF. CDR3 bases: TGTGCCAGCAGCGTGGGACAGACATACAATGAGCAGTTCTTC.

This clonotype was observed at least ten times. This sequence joins TRBV7-9 and TRBJ2-3; 11 positions match TRBD2. The CDR3 has 13 residues. Trimming cost V 5 bases and J 5 bases; bases outside gene matches: 0. The V gene's germline CDR1 is SEHNR and CDR2 FQNEAQ (reference sequence). DNA for the CDR3: TGTGCCAGCAGCGGGACTAGCGGAGATACGCAGTATTTT. Residues: CASSGTSGDTQYF.

The V and J genes are TRBV27 and TRBJ2-1; tentatively, D is TRBD2 (7 bases). The CDR3 sequence is 15 residues long. Trimming took 0 bases from V and 7 from J, leaving 13 bases between them. Looked up from germline, CDR1 is MNHEY and CDR2 is SMNVEV (reference sequence). CDR3: CASSLSRGRGNEQFF. Here the CDR3 DNA reads TGTGCCAGCAGTTTATCGCGGGGGCGAGGGAATGAGCAGTTCTTC.

The rearrangement uses TRBV11-2 and TRBJ2-1; 7 bases agree with TRBD1. This CDR3 has 14 amino acids. CDR1 SGHAT and CDR2 FQNNGV come from the germline V gene. Trimming at V came to 5 bases and at J to 10 bases, leaving 11 bases not matched to a gene. CDR3 DNA sequence: TGTGCCAGCAGCACAAGACAGGGCTACATCGAGCAGTTCTTC. This sequence encodes CASSTRQGYIEQFF.